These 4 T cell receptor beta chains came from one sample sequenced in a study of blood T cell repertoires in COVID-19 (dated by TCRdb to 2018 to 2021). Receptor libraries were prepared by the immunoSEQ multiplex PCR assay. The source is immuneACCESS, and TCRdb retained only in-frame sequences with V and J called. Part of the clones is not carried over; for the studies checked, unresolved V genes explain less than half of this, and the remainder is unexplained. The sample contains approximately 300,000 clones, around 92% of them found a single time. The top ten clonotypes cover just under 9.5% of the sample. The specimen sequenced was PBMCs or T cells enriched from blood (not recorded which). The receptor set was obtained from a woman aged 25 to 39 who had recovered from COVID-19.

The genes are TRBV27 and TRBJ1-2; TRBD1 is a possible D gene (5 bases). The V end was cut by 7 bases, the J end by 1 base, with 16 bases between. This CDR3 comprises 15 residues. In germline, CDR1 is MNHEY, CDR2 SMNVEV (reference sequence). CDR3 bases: TGTGCCAGCATTGCAGGGCCTCCTTTTAACTATGGCTACACCTTC. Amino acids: CASIAGPPFNYGYTF.

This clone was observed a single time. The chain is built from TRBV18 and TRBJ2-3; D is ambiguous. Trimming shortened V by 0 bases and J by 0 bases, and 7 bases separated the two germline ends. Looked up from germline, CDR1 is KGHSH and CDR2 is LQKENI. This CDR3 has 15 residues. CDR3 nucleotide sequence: TGTGCCAGCTCACCACCTATCCCCAGCACAGATACGCAGTATTTT. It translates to CASSPPIPSTDTQYF.

In DNA form, the CDR3 reads TGTGCCAGCAGCCTATCGGGAGGTGTTCAAGAGACCCAGTACTTC. It yields the protein CASSLSGGVQETQYF. The genes are TRBV7-2 and TRBJ2-5; 7 nucleotides align to TRBD2. The CDR3 runs to 15 residues. The germline CDR1 and CDR2 sequences are SGHTA and FQGNSA. J lost 2 bases, V lost 5 bases, and 8 bases had no gene match.

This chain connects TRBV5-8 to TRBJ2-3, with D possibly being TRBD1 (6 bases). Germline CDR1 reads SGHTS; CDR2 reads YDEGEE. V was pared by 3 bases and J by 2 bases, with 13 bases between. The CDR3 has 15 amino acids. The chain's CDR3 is CASSSPQGNTDTQYF. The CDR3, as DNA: TGTGCCAGCAGCTCCCCCCAGGGGAACACAGATACGCAGTATTTT. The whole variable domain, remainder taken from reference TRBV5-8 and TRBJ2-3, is EAGVTQSPTHLIKTRGQQATLRCSPISGHTSVYWYQQALGLGLQFLLWYDEGEERNRGNFPPRFSGRQFPNYSSELNVNALELEDSALYLCASSSPQGNTDTQYFGPGTRLTVL.